This T cell receptor beta chain stems from a study of vaccination effects on CD4 cells after COVID-19 (dated by TCRdb to between 2021 and 2024). At the level of the whole study: Participants received two doses of either the BNT162b2 or the mRNA-1273 mRNA SARS-CoV-2 vaccine. SARS-CoV-2 spike-specific CD4+ TCR repertoires were compared before and after mRNA vaccination in COVID-19 convalescent patients and in infection-naive vaccine recipients. Altogether, roughly 10 COVID-19 convalescent patients and 4 SARS-CoV-2-naive healthy vaccine recipients made up the full study. Cultures from other donors in the study were sequenced using the Oncomine TCR Beta short-read assay on an Illumina iSeq 100.

CDR1 and CDR2 are drawn from the germline V gene: SGHTA, FQGTGA. The CDR3 contains 16 residues, cysteine and phenylalanine counted. Of the read, only the CDR3 DNA is kept; its 48 bases are in frame from base 1. Ends trimmed: V by 4 bases, J by 4 bases; bases unmatched to a gene: 12. Details on this clone: No antigen is known for it. The record has no base qualities; no much larger clone is one base away.

Overall study results and their limits: Limitations of the study were the small number of convalescent patients and the absence of early post-infection timepoints. Marked clonal contraction was observed in both infection-induced and vaccine-induced clones at late post-vaccination timepoints, consistent with waning T cell responses. In healthy vaccine recipients, vaccine-induced clones were almost all SARS-CoV-2 mono-reactive, with only 1 of 255 being cross-reactive with common cold coronaviruses.

To identify antigen-specific CD4+ T cell clonotypes by their expansion, the ViraFEST assay first stimulated PBMC with viral peptide pools and then applied TCR sequencing. After approximately eleven days of culture, CD4+ T cells were isolated with the EasySep CD4+ T cell isolation kit. None of the healthy vaccine recipients had a prior SARS-CoV-2 infection, which was confirmed by nucleocapsid antibody tests that came back negative both before and after vaccination. Each well held two million PBMC cultured in IMDM containing about 5.4% human AB serum, around 10 IU/ml IL-2 and gentamicin, along with 8 to 10 ug/ml peptides. On days 3 and 7, half of the culture medium was replaced with fresh IL-2-containing medium. Each peptide stimulation condition was cultured in triplicate wells unless otherwise noted. Using Ficoll-Paque Plus gradient centrifugation, PBMC were separated from whole blood and then either used fresh or cryopreserved at -140C. The spike proteins of SARS-CoV-2 and of the common cold coronaviruses HCoV-NL63, HCoV-OC43 and HCoV-229E were spanned by overlapping peptide pools. The QIAamp micro DNA kit was used to extract genomic DNA from the cultured CD4+ T cells.

The method was the immunoSEQ multiplex PCR assay. DNA from the CD4+ T cells that had been cultured and isolated underwent TCR beta CDR3 sequencing. The authors' pipeline ran thus. Non-productive TCR sequences were discarded, and reads were trimmed to the CDR3 region, with only CDR3s of 7 or more amino acids retained. Antigen-specific clonotypes were identified with the MANAFEST web app by comparing expansion in peptide wells against reference cultures. For clones to be considered positive, expansion at FDR<0.05 versus reference and all other wells, an odds ratio above 5, and a frequency above 0.1% in two replicate wells were required. Clonotypes significantly expanded in SARS-CoV-2 spike wells and in at least one common cold coronavirus spike condition were defined as cross-reactive. Using the stringdist R package, CDR3 similarity was measured by Levenshtein distance, and unrooted trees were constructed with ape in R 3.6.1. TCRdb took this table from immuneACCESS and kept in-frame rearrangements with V and J called. Such tables lack part of the clones; where checked against another copy, unresolved V genes explain under half of the gap, and the rest is unexplained. That table furnishes V, J and clone size, whereas the DNA furnished D and trimming. This sample is represented by about 73,000 clones; 60% to 85% of them were singletons. The leading ten clones occupy about 10% of the sample.

This sample comprised CD4+ T cells from PBMCs cultured with SARS-CoV-2 spike peptides, obtained before COVID-19 vaccination. Per the publication, the cell subset or site label means: SARS-CoV-2 spike overlapping peptide pool stimulation. The TCR comes from a human donor who received a COVID-19 vaccine. The chain was built from TRBV7-3 and TRBJ2-5, with TRBD2 identical over 7 junction bases. This receptor has the CDR3 CASSSGRTGGRETQYF. The nucleotide sequence is TGTGCCAGCAGCTCGGGACGGACGGGAGGTCGAGAGACCCAGTACTTC.